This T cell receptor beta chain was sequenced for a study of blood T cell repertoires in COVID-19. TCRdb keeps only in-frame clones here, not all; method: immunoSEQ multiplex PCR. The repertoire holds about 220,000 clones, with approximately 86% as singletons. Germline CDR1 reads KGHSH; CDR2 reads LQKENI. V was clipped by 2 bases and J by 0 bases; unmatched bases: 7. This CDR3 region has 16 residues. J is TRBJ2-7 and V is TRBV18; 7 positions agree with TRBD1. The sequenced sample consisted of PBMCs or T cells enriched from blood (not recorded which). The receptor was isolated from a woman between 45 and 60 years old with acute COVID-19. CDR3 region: CASSPADRVPSYEQYF. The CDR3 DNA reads TGTGCCAGCTCACCAGCAGACAGGGTCCCCTCCTACGAGCAGTACTTC.